The 27 T cell receptor beta chains below come from one sample, sequenced in a study of response to subunit inactivated influenza vaccine. TCRdb reprocessed the RT-PCR reads via MiXCR and lists one record per CDR3 protein. The table includes some 640,000 distinct CDR3 sequences, approximately 13% detected once. The specimen comprised PBMCs from blood, sampled around two weeks before vaccination. The receptors here all came from a man aged 45-65 years who received an inactivated influenza vaccine.

This clonotype was detected only a few times. The CDR3 is CASSSVAGVSNEQFF. The CDR3 DNA sequence: TGTGCCAGCAGTTCTGTGGCGGGAGTAAGTAATGAGCAGTTCTTC. The V call is TRBV12-3 or TRBV12-4, the J call TRBJ2-1; TRBD2 matches 7 bases. The J segment lost 7 bases and the V segment lost 4 bases, leaving 10 bases of the junction unmatched. The CDR3 covers 15 residues.

This clonotype was seen only a few times. CDR3 region: CSVTGQTNTEAFF. The CDR3 nucleotides are TGCAGCGTTACGGGACAGACGAACACTGAAGCTTTCTTT. This sequence joins TRBV29-1 and TRBJ1-1; 7 nucleotides line up with TRBD1. The CDR3 has 13 amino acids. V shed 5 bases and J 1 base; nucleotides not matched to a gene: 4. CDR1 and CDR2 from the germline V gene are SQVTM and ANQGSEA.

This clonotype was seen a few times. The rearrangement joins TRBV5-1 to TRBJ2-7, with TRBD2 identical over 8 bases. V dropped 3 bases and J dropped 6; count of bases not matched to a gene: 11. Germline values: CDR1 SGHRS, CDR2 YFSETQ. CDR3 length: 15 amino acids. CDR3 sequence (DNA): TGCGCCAGCAGCTCGAGGGCGGGAGGAACATCCGAGCAGTACTTC. Translating gives CASSSRAGGTSEQYF.

The V call is TRBV20-1, the J call TRBJ1-1; a possible D gene is TRBD1 (5 bases). Trimming shortened V by 5 bases and J by 6 bases, and 16 bases separated the two germline ends. CDR1 DFQATT and CDR2 SNEGSKA come from the germline V gene (reference sequence). CDR3 size: 13 residues. This chain's CDR3 is CSASGTLWPEAFF. The CDR3 DNA reads as TGCAGTGCTTCCGGGACCCTGTGGCCTGAAGCTTTCTTT.

This clonotype was seen a few times. This sequence joins TRBV15 and TRBJ2-5; D is perhaps TRBD2 (6 bases). Germline V lookup: CDR1 LNHNV, CDR2 YYDKDF (reference sequence). The CDR3 spans 16 residues. V was pared by 1 base and J by 2 bases, with 14 bases between. The CDR3 loop is CATSRGEAGSQETQYF. The CDR3 DNA sequence: TGTGCCACCAGCAGAGGAGAGGCGGGGTCTCAAGAGACCCAGTACTTC.

This clonotype was seen a few times. The V gene is TRBV12-3 or TRBV12-4, the J gene TRBJ2-3; TRBD1 might be the D (5 bases). The CDR3 contains 14 residues. Trimming left V 3 bases short and J 2 bases short, with 9 bases between. The CDR3 region has the DNA TGTGCCAGCAGTTTTACAGGTCCCACAGATACGCAGTATTTT. Protein sequence: CASSFTGPTDTQYF.

The chain has TRBV11-2 and TRBJ2-1, with D maybe TRBD1 (7 bases). Germline V gene data show CDR1 as SGHAT and CDR2 as FQNNGV. There are 13 residues in the CDR3. Trimming took off 4 bases at V and 9 bases at J, with 13 bases between the two ends. Written as DNA, the CDR3 is TGTGCCAGCAGCTGGGGCCAGGGGGGTGAGCAGTTCTTC. Translated: CASSWGQGGEQFF. The variable domain in full, with the rest retrieved from reference TRBV11-2 and TRBJ2-1, is EAGVAQSPRYKIIEKRQSVAFWCNPISGHATLYWYQQILGQGPKLLIQFQNNGVVDDSQLPKDRFSAERLKGVDSTLKIQPAKLEDSAVYLCASSWGQGGEQFFGPGTRLTVL.

The chain is built from TRBV6-2 or TRBV6-3 and TRBJ2-1; 10 nucleotides agree with TRBD2. The CDR3 extends over 15 amino acids. V shed 6 bases and J 3 bases; nucleotides not matched to a gene: 5. Germline values: CDR1 MNHEY, CDR2 SVGEGT. The CDR3 DNA follows: TGTGCCAGCAGCCCTAGCGGGGGTCGCTACAATGAGCAGTTCTTC. As protein: CASSPSGGRYNEQFF.

The sample holds many counts of this clonotype. The chain links TRBV11-2 to TRBJ1-2; 7 bases are shared with TRBD1. The CDR3 totals 15 residues. The J segment lost 4 bases and the V segment lost 4 bases, leaving 9 bases of the junction unmatched. Germline V gives CDR1 SGHAT, CDR2 FQNNGV. CDR3 loop: CASSSTTGLTYGYTF. CDR3 sequence (DNA): TGTGCCAGCAGCTCCACGACAGGGCTTACCTATGGCTACACCTTC.

The CDR3: CSARETGFSYGYTF. The CDR3 nucleotides read TGCAGTGCTAGGGAGACAGGGTTTAGCTATGGCTACACCTTC. The chain carries TRBV20-1 and TRBJ1-2; 7 positions agree with TRBD1. The CDR3 has 14 amino acids. Trimming cost V 3 bases and J 4 bases; bases outside gene matches: 8. The V gene's germline CDR1 is DFQATT and CDR2 SNEGSKA (reference sequence).

This clonotype was detected a few times. The CDR3 nucleotides read TGTGCCAGCAGCTTAGCGGAGTCCGTTCAGGCACCCCTCCACTTT. This gives the protein CASSLAESVQAPLHF. This rearrangement joins TRBV7-8 to TRBJ1-6, with no clear D. V was cut by 0 bases and J by 11 bases, with 14 bases left in between. The germline gives CDR1 SGHVS, CDR2 FQNEAQ. The CDR3 is 15 amino acids.

DNA of the CDR3: TGCGCCAGCAGCTTTGTTCTAGCGGGGGGCTACAATGAGCAGTTCTTC. Amino acid sequence: CASSFVLAGGYNEQFF. This rearrangement joins TRBV5-1 to TRBJ2-1; 11 nucleotides align to TRBD2. Per germline, CDR1 SGHRS and CDR2 YFSETQ. Trimming at V came to 2 bases and at J to 3 bases, leaving 4 bases not matched to a gene. There are 16 residues in the CDR3.

This clonotype was counted many times. J is TRBJ1-4 and V is TRBV25-1; the match to TRBD1 covers 7 bases. The CDR3 extends over 15 amino acids. From germline, CDR1 is MGHDK and CDR2 SYGVNS. V trimming: 3 bases; J trimming: 7 bases; junction bases outside the gene matches: 8. The CDR3 DNA sequence: TGTGCCAGCAGTGACAACAGGGGTGGATCTGAAAAACTGTTTTTT. Its protein product is CASSDNRGGSEKLFF.

This clonotype was detected a few times. The chain joins TRBV19 to TRBJ1-3; weak D call: TRBD1 (6 bases). Per germline, CDR1 LNHDA and CDR2 SQIVND (reference sequence). Trimming removed 7 bases at V and 0 bases at J, with 13 bases between. The length of the CDR3 is 15 residues. The DNA for the CDR3 is TGTGCCAGTACTCGACCACAGGGCTCTGGAAACACCATATATTTT. Amino acids: CASTRPQGSGNTIYF.

The chain couples TRBV9 to TRBJ2-5; D could derive from TRBD1 or TRBD2 (5 bases each). CDR3 size: 14 residues. Trimming took off 2 bases at V and 5 bases at J, with 13 bases between the two ends. The germline CDR1 and CDR2 sequences are SGDLS and YYNGEE. This CDR3 reads CASSVRGSPETQYF. CDR3 in DNA: TGTGCCAGCAGCGTCCGGGGCTCCCCCGAGACCCAGTACTTC. The full variable domain, its missing parts supplied by reference TRBV9 and TRBJ2-5, is DSGVTQTPKHLITATGQRVTLRCSPRSGDLSVYWYQQSLDQGLQFLIQYYNGEERAKGNILERFSAQQFPDLHSELNLSSLELGDSALYFCASSVRGSPETQYFGPGTRLLVL.

V and J are TRBV29-1 and TRBJ1-2; maybe TRBD1 (5 bases). Germline V gives CDR1 SQVTM, CDR2 ANQGSEA. Trimming removed 6 bases from V and 1 base from J, with 12 bases in between. The CDR3 sequence is 13 residues long. CDR3: CSVRGELNYGYTF. The DNA for the CDR3 is TGCAGCGTGAGAGGGGAGCTTAACTATGGCTACACCTTC. The whole variable domain, remainder taken from reference TRBV29-1 and TRBJ1-2, is SAVISQKPSRDICQRGTSLTIQCQVDSQVTMMFWYRQQPGQSLTLIATANQGSEATYESGFVIDKFPISRPNLTFSTLTVSNMSPEDSSIYLCSVRGELNYGYTFGSGTRLTVV.

This clonotype was detected ten times or more. The chain combines TRBV20-1 with TRBJ2-7; a possible D gene is TRBD1 (5 bases). Germline CDR1 DFQATT, CDR2 SNEGSKA (reference sequence). Trimming shortened V by 3 bases and J by 4 bases, and 16 bases separated the two germline ends. The CDR3 has 14 amino acids. CDR3 amino acids: CSASRSGLTYEQYF. In nucleotides, the CDR3 is TGCAGTGCTAGTAGGTCAGGGCTCACTTACGAGCAGTACTTC.

This clonotype has just one count. V is TRBV10-3 and J is TRBJ2-5; D possibly corresponds to TRBD2 (6 bases). The V and J ends lost 7 bases and 2 bases respectively, with 11 bases between them. CDR3 length equals 13 residues. Germline lookup yields CDR1 ENHRY and CDR2 SYGVKD. The CDR3 nucleotides read TGTGCCATCAAGAAAGGGAGGCAAGAGACCCAGTACTTC. This translates into CAIKKGRQETQYF.

This clonotype was seen repeatedly, ten times or more. This rearrangement joins TRBV6-5 to TRBJ2-5; D unclear. CDR3 length: 14 amino acids. The ends were cut back, 0 bases at V and 1 base at J, with 6 bases in the middle. Germline V gene lookup returns CDR1 MNHEY and CDR2 SVGAGI. The CDR3 spells CASSYSDSQETQYF. CDR3 DNA: TGTGCCAGCAGTTACTCGGATTCCCAAGAGACCCAGTACTTC.

This clonotype has just a few counts. The chain carries TRBV12-3 or TRBV12-4 and TRBJ2-5; 7 positions agree with TRBD1. The CDR3 contains 14 residues. J was trimmed by 6 bases and V by 6 bases; bases with no gene match: 10. The CDR3 loop is CASRRTGVVKTQYF. The CDR3 region has the DNA TGTGCCAGCAGACGCACAGGGGTAGTAAAGACCCAGTACTTC.

For the CDR3, the DNA is TGTGCCAGCAACTCTCGGGGGCGCTATGGCTACACCTTC. Its protein product is CASNSRGRYGYTF. The chain uses TRBV28 and TRBJ1-2, with D possibly matching TRBD1 (6 bases). This CDR3 is built from 13 residues. V was trimmed by 7 bases and J by 4 bases, leaving 13 bases between them. Germline lookup yields CDR1 MDHEN and CDR2 SYDVKM.

The chain joins TRBV29-1 to TRBJ2-7, with 9 bases lining up with TRBD2. Germline assignment: CDR1 SQVTM and CDR2 ANQGSEA. This CDR3 is 14 amino acids long. The trim removed 6 bases at V and 8 bases at J, leaving 14 bases unmatched. CDR3 nucleotide sequence: TGCAGCGTCCGAACTAGCGGGCCCGCGTCCAAGCAGTACTTC. Residues: CSVRTSGPASKQYF.

This clonotype was observed at least ten times. The chain combines TRBV20-1 with TRBJ2-7; D possibly corresponds to TRBD2 (7 bases). Trimming removed 2 bases from V and 8 bases from J, with 13 bases in between. Per germline, CDR1 DFQATT and CDR2 SNEGSKA (reference sequence). The CDR3 has 12 residues. CDR3 sequence reads: CSARTGSGKQYF. CDR3 DNA: TGCAGTGCTAGAACAGGGAGCGGGAAGCAGTACTTC.

The chain joins TRBV15 to TRBJ2-5; possibly TRBD1 for D (5 bases). Germline values: CDR1 LNHNV, CDR2 YYDKDF (reference sequence). V dropped 0 bases and J dropped 4 bases, with 6 bases sitting between them. CDR3 length equals 13 residues. The CDR3 here is CATSRDQGETQYF. In nucleotides, the CDR3 is TGTGCCACCAGCAGAGACCAGGGAGAGACCCAGTACTTC. Drawing the rest from reference TRBV15 and TRBJ2-5, the complete variable domain is DAMVIQNPRYQVTQFGKPVTLSCSQTLNHNVMYWYQQKSSQAPKLLFHYYDKDFNNEADTPDNFQSRRPNTSFCFLDIRSPGLGDTAMYLCATSRDQGETQYFGPGTRLLVL.

The V and J genes are TRBV12-3 or TRBV12-4 and TRBJ2-5, with unresolved D. V was trimmed by 6 bases and J by 3 bases, leaving 11 bases between them. The CDR3 length is 13 residues. The CDR3 coding sequence is TGTGCCAGCAGACTATCGTCCGAAGAGACCCAGTACTTC. Amino acid sequence: CASRLSSEETQYF.

This clonotype was recorded a few times. This chain links TRBV20-1 with TRBJ2-5, with D maybe TRBD2 (7 bases). The CDR3 is made up of 15 amino acids. V was trimmed by 3 bases and J by 4 bases, leaving 18 bases between them. Looked up from germline, CDR1 is DFQATT and CDR2 is SNEGSKA (reference sequence). CDR3 bases: TGCAGTGCTAGTAATCGTGGACGGGGGGCAGAGACCCAGTACTTC. Translation: CSASNRGRGAETQYF.

This clonotype was picked up a small number of times. The chain is built from TRBV28 and TRBJ2-5; 8 bases are a match to TRBD2. CDR1 and CDR2 (germline): MDHEN, SYDVKM. The trim removed 6 bases at V and 5 bases at J, leaving 5 bases unmatched. The CDR3 extends over 13 amino acids. In nucleotides, the CDR3 is TGTGCCAGCAGGAGCGGGGGCAGGGAGACCCAGTACTTC. Its protein is CASRSGGRETQYF.